Given below is one T cell receptor (beta chain) in context. It has no known antigen specificity. No base qualities exist here, and no much larger clone lies one base off it. A constant-region primer and ProtoScript II reverse transcriptase were used to reverse-transcribe TCRbeta-specific cDNA from approximately 500 ng total RNA. Three nested multiplex PCR rounds, following a slightly modified ARM-PCR procedure, were used to build the TCRbeta libraries. Each of the first two PCR rounds ran for approximately 10 cycles using multiplex TRBV1-TRBV30 forward primers together with a Cbeta reverse primer. Sample barcodes and Illumina adapters were added in a final 25-cycle PCR with Deep VentR polymerase. Before sequencing, amplicons between 200 and 500 bp were purified from gel using a QIAquick gel extraction kit. An Illumina HiSeq 2500 was used to sequence the TCRbeta amplicons, generating 250-bp paired-end reads. The original methods were these. Reads were quality-trimmed with Trimmomatic v0.33, and paired reads were merged with FLASH v1.2.11 to recover full CDR3 sequences. V, D and J germline segments were assigned to the rearranged TCRbeta sequences by MiGEC v1.2.1b. Clonotype statistics and Shannon-Wiener diversity indices were computed with VDJtools v1.0.0. To reduce sampling bias, subsequent analyses other than the diversity analysis used only the 250 most abundant clonotypes in each sample. TCRdb's own reprocessing of the public reads used fastp at Q25 and MiXCR and kept productive beta chains. Merged by CDR3 protein, the rows form single entries marked with the most common genes and DNA. TCRdb's processing, not the authors', yielded these V and J calls. This sample lists 300,000 to 350,000 distinct CDR3 sequences; less than 70% were detected once. The ten largest clones take up 6.5% of the sample.

The sample originates from a study of tumor-infiltrating lymphocytes in primary liver carcinoma (dated by TCRdb to between 2016 and 2019). Context from the whole study: Roughly five patients with histopathologically diagnosed primary liver carcinoma underwent surgical resection in China between November 2015 and March 2016. Of the five patients (three men and two women, aged 30 to 69 years), four had hepatocellular carcinoma and one had combined HCC and intrahepatic cholangiocarcinoma. The five patients had tumors staged T1-T3 N0M0, with maximum diameters ranging from roughly 4.2 to 11 cm. Samples yielded roughly 3.5 to 8 million productive TCRbeta reads; read depth did not differ significantly between tissue types. TCRbeta repertoire sequencing, expression microarrays and whole-exome sequencing were combined in the study across five regions of each liver tumor, with adjacent normal tissue and blood also included. TCRbeta repertoire sequencing covered about 35 specimens from 5 patients: some 25 tumor regions, 5 adjacent noncancerous liver tissues and 5 peripheral blood samples. Repertoires from technical replicates were highly reproducible, with mean shared-clone rates near 0.89 and correlation coefficients above 0.95.

What the authors observed across the whole study: Only the TCR beta chain was sequenced, which likely underestimates true repertoire diversity because unpaired alpha chains were not captured. Because the samples were bulk and unsorted, CD4+ and CD8+ T cell repertoires could not be compared. The top 250 clones accounted for a significantly greater share of the repertoire in tumors than in blood (p = 0.039). Pairs of tumor regions showed greater repertoire overlap (mean around 36%) than tumor-adjacent pairs (17%) or tumor-blood pairs (approximately 15%), which is consistent with antigen-driven expansion. The study included only four to six patients, and the authors note findings should be validated in a larger study.

Taken from cysteine to phenylalanine, the CDR3 has 12 residues. Of the read, only the CDR3 DNA is kept; its 36 bases are in frame from base 1. The V end loses 9 bases and the J end loses 11 bases, and a stretch of 19 bases separates them. In the germline V gene, CDR1 corresponds to SGHAT and CDR2 to FQNNGV. RNA from unsorted whole blood was extracted with TRIzol reagent, and germline DNA was obtained with the DNeasy Blood & Tissue kit. At the time of sampling, the patients had chronic HBV infection and had not received any treatment. Before surgery, 3.5 to 4 milliliters of peripheral blood were drawn into K2EDTA tubes.

The chain is assembled from TRBV11-2 and TRBJ1-1; a tentative D call is TRBD1 (5 bases match). The TCR sequence derives from a middle-aged man with primary liver carcinoma and hepatitis B virus infection. The sample consisted of peripheral blood. The nucleotide sequence is given as TGTGCCAGAGGTAGTCTAAGGGGAGGCGCTTTCTTT. Its amino acids are CARGSLRGGAFF. The CDR3 plus the reference TRBV11-2 and TRBJ1-1 genes for the other parts give the full variable domain: EAGVAQSPRYKIIEKRQSVAFWCNPISGHATLYWYQQILGQGPKLLIQFQNNGVVDDSQLPKDRFSAERLKGVDSTLKIQPAKLEDSAVYLCARGSLRGGAFFGQGTRLTVV.